This T cell receptor (beta chain) was identified in a study of T cell repertoires in cytomegalovirus infection. General study points: Across the ex vivo response, the dominant clonotypes were HLA-C-restricted CMV-specific TCR beta clonotypes.

Regarding this clonotype: Its specificity is not known.

Germline values: CDR1 SEHNR, CDR2 FQNEAQ (reference sequence). CDR3 size: 15 residues. V shed 1 base, J shed 3 bases, and the junction held 4 bases outside the gene matches. TCRdb re-derived calls from the reads in MiXCR, one entry per CDR3 protein. The sample lists a few hundred thousand distinct CDR3 sequences, 15% to 20% occurring once. This TCR came from a human donor in good health (CMV status not recorded). Some clones in this sample may be carry-over from other donors' samples. Sequencing was done on a sample of CD8+ T cells from PBMCs. The chain uses TRBV7-9 and TRBJ2-7, with TRBD1 matching 9 bases. DNA of the CDR3: TGTGCCAGCAGCTTAGTGGGACAGGGATACTACGAGCAGTACTTC. This sequence encodes CASSLVGQGYYEQYF.